The 2 T cell receptor beta chains below come from one sample, sequenced in a study of PD-L1 blockade in urothelial cancer. Data came from immunoSEQ multiplex PCR; TCRdb stores just in-frame clones and leaves some out. The table includes 58,000 or so clones, roughly 79% detected once. Indicated time point: pretreatment peripheral blood. The sample was PBMCs, taken around atezolizumab (anti-PD-L1) treatment. Receptors were obtained from a man between 65 and 85 years old with urothelial cancer.

This rearrangement joins TRBV7-2 to TRBJ2-2; 7 bases line up with TRBD2. From germline, CDR1 is SGHTA and CDR2 FQGNSA. V shed 3 bases, J shed 4 bases, and the junction held 2 bases outside the gene matches. This CDR3 is built from 14 residues. The CDR3: CASSFASGTGELFF. DNA for the CDR3: TGTGCCAGCAGCTTCGCTAGCGGCACCGGGGAGCTGTTTTTT.

The chain joins TRBV6-1 to TRBJ2-7; TRBD2 matches 11 bases. J gave up 0 bases and V 4 bases, and 8 bases lay outside the gene matches. Germline V gene data show CDR1 as MNHNS and CDR2 as SASEGT. There are 17 residues in the CDR3. CDR3 protein: CASSVIAGGISSYEQYF. DNA of the CDR3: TGTGCCAGCAGTGTGATAGCGGGAGGGATCAGCTCCTACGAGCAGTACTTC.